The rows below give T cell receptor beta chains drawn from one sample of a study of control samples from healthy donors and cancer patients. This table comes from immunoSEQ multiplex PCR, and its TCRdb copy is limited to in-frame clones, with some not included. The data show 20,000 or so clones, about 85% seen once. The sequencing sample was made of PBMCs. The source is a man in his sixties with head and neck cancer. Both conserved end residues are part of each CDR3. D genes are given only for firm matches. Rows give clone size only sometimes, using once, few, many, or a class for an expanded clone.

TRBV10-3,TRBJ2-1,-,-,TGTGCCATCAGCCCTACCTACAATGAGCAGTTCTTC,CAISPTYNEQFF
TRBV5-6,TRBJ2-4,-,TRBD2,TGTGCCAGCAGCCGTAGCGGGAGTGGCAAAAACATTCAGTACTTC,CASSRSGSGKNIQYF
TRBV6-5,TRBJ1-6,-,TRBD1,TGTGCCAGCAGCTTGGGACAGGGCCGGGCTTCACCCCTCCACTTT,CASSLGQGRASPLHF
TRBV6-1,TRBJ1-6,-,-,TGTGCCAGCAGTGATGTGGCGGGCTCACCCCTCCACTTT,CASSDVAGSPLHF
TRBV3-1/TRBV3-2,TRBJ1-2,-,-,TGTGCCAGCAGCCAAGATCACGGCGTCAACTATGGCTACACCTTC,CASSQDHGVNYGYTF
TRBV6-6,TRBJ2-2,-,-,TGTGCCAGCAGCTTCGGGAGTGGCAACGGGGAGCTGTTTTTT,CASSFGSGNGELFF
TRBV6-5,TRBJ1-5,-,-,TGTGCCAGCAGTTACTCCGACGGGTGGGGAGCCCAGCATTTT,CASSYSDGWGAQHF
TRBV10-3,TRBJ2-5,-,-,TGTGCCATCAGTGCCAAATCCCCAGGGGAGGGGACCCAGTACTTC,CAISAKSPGEGTQYF
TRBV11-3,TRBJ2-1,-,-,TGTGCCAGCAGCTTAGATGGCCTAGGAAACAATGAGCAGTTCTTC,CASSLDGLGNNEQFF
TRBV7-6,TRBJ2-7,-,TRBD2,TGTGCCAGCAGCCCTACCGGGACTAGCGGGGGGAGCTACGAGCAGTACTTC,CASSPTGTSGGSYEQYF
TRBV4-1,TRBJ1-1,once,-,TGCGCCAGCAGCCAAGATCCGCGGGGTACTGAAGCTTTCTTT,CASSQDPRGTEAFF
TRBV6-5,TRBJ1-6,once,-,TGTGCCAGCAGTTTGGCGGGACTAACGTATTCACCCCTCCACTTT,CASSLAGLTYSPLHF
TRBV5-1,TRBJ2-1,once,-,TGCGCCAGCAGCTATTCGGATGGCCCGCAGTTCTTC,CASSYSDGPQFF
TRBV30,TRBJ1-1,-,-,TGTGCCTGGAGTGTCGGGCGGAACACTGAAGCTTTCTTT,CAWSVGRNTEAFF
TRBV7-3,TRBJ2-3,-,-,TGTGCCAGCAGCTTAAACGGACTTGTCGCAGCTACGCAGTATTTT,CASSLNGLVAATQYF
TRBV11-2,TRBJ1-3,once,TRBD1,TGTGCCAGCAGCTTAAGTCTCCCCCTACAGGGGTTTGGAAACACCATATATTTT,CASSLSLPLQGFGNTIYF
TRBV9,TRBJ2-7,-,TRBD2,TGTGCCAGCAGCCCACGACTTAGCGGGAGTCTCTACGAGCAGTACTTC,CASSPRLSGSLYEQYF
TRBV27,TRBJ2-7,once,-,TGTGCCAGCAGTTTTTCCGGGACGGGCGAGCAGTACTTC,CASSFSGTGEQYF
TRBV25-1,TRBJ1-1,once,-,TGTGCCAGCAGTGAAAACGGGGGTCTTGAAGCTTTCTTT,CASSENGGLEAFF
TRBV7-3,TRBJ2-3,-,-,TGTGCCAGCAGCCCCGGGACGGGGTTTTTGGATACGCAGTATTTT,CASSPGTGFLDTQYF
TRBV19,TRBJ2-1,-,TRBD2,TGTGCCAGTAGCATTACGCGGGAGGGTGAGCAGTTCTTC,CASSITREGEQFF
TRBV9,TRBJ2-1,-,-,TGTGCCAGCAGCGTAGAGGGGAGACACAATGAGCAGTTCTTC,CASSVEGRHNEQFF
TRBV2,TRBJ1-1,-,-,TGTGCCAGCAGCGAAGCAGGGCCTACTGAAGCTTTCTTT,CASSEAGPTEAFF
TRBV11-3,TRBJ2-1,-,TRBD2,TGTGCCAGCAGCTTGGGCGGGAGAAATGAGCAGTTCTTC,CASSLGGRNEQFF
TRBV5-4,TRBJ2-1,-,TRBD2,TGTGCCAGCAGCTTGGAGCTAGCGGGGTCCCTTGAGCAGTTCTTC,CASSLELAGSLEQFF
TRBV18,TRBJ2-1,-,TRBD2,TGTGCCAGCTCACCACTGACTAGCGGGAGTGCGTTCAATGAGCAGTTCTTC,CASSPLTSGSAFNEQFF
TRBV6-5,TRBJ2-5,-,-,TGTGCCAGCAGTTACTACAGACGAGAGACCCAGTACTTC,CASSYYRRETQYF
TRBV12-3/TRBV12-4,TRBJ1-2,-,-,TGTGCCAGCAGCCCCTTAGAGGAAGGCTACACCTTC,CASSPLEEGYTF
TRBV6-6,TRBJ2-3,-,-,TGTGCCAGCCAAAGGACCCGGGGTGGTGGCGATACGCAGTATTTT,CASQRTRGGGDTQYF
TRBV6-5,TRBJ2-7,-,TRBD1,TGTGCCAGCGCCCCTTGGACAGGGGCCTCCTACGAGCAGTACTTC,CASAPWTGASYEQYF
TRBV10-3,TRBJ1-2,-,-,TGTGCCATCAGTGACAGGAACTATGGCTACACCTTC,CAISDRNYGYTF
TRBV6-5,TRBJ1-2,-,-,TGTGCCACCCGTGTATTCGTAGGTGGCTACACCTTC,CATRVFVGGYTF
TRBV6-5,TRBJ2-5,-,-,TGTGCCAGCAGGGGACACTCCCAAGAGACCCAGTACTTC,CASRGHSQETQYF
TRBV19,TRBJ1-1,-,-,TGTGCCAGTAGGGATAACCACAGGGACCCTGAAGCTTTCTTT,CASRDNHRDPEAFF
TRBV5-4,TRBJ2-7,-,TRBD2,TGTGCCAGCAGTCCGGGAGGGCTGACTAGCGGCTACGAGCAGTACTTC,CASSPGGLTSGYEQYF
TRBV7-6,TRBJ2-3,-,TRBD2,TGTGCCAGCAGCTTCTTGAATGGACTAGCCGGAGATACGCAGTATTTT,CASSFLNGLAGDTQYF
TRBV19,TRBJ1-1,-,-,TGTGCCAGTAGTATGCCAGGGGCGGGCACTGAAGCTTTCTTT,CASSMPGAGTEAFF